These 14 T cell receptor beta chains originate from one sample sequenced in a study of shared clonotypes between healthy human individuals. Some clones are missing from TCRdb's copy, which holds only in-frame ones; the method was immunoSEQ multiplex PCR. In the table there are 500,000 to 550,000 clones, around 96% of which are singletons. Specimen: naive CD4+ T cells sorted from blood. Subset meaning: CD45RA+ positively selected. All receptors come from a woman aged 25 to 39 in good health.

The chain joins TRBV28 to TRBJ2-5, with D possibly being TRBD2 (5 bases). Trimming removed 10 bases from V and 1 base from J, with 22 bases in between. This CDR3 contains 16 residues. Germline lookup yields CDR1 MDHEN and CDR2 SYDVKM. The CDR3 here is CATWGAIGPPQETQYF. In DNA form, the CDR3 reads TGTGCCACCTGGGGAGCGATTGGCCCACCCCAAGAGACCCAGTACTTC.

This chain links TRBV28 with TRBJ1-3; weak D call: TRBD1 (6 bases). Germline loops: CDR1 MDHEN, CDR2 SYDVKM. The CDR3 is 17 residues long. Deletions cut 3 bases from V and 0 bases from J, with 15 bases between. CDR3 region: CASSFRKYRASGNTIYF. The CDR3 DNA follows: TGTGCCAGCAGTTTCCGAAAATACAGGGCCTCTGGAAACACCATATATTTT.

This chain joins TRBV28 and TRBJ2-3; D is undetermined. The CDR3 is made up of 14 amino acids. The germline V gene has CDR1 MDHEN and CDR2 SYDVKM. The V end was cut by 5 bases, the J end by 3 bases, with 12 bases between. CDR3: CASSLPDGTDTQYF. The CDR3 nucleotides read TGTGCCAGCAGTCTTCCGGACGGGACAGATACGCAGTATTTT.

The V gene is TRBV4-1, the J gene TRBJ2-3; 9 nucleotides agree with TRBD2. CDR1 is MGHRA and CDR2 is YSYEKL in the germline V gene. Trimming cost V 2 bases and J 0 bases; bases outside gene matches: 6. This CDR3 region has 17 residues. CDR3 DNA: TGCGCCAGCAGCCAACTAGCGGGACTACTTAGCACAGATACGCAGTATTTT. Its translation is CASSQLAGLLSTDTQYF.

The rearrangement joins TRBV2 to TRBJ2-7, with D tentatively TRBD1 (5 bases). CDR1 is SNHLY and CDR2 is FYNNEI in the germline V gene. The V and J ends lost 1 base and 4 bases respectively, with 11 bases between them. The CDR3 is made up of 14 amino acids. CDR3 coding DNA: TGTGCCAGCAGTGAAGGACAGTATGGGTACGAGCAGTACTTC. It specifies CASSEGQYGYEQYF.

The chain links TRBV5-6 to TRBJ2-5; D may be TRBD1 or TRBD2 (6 bases each). The V and J ends lost 0 bases and 5 bases respectively, with 8 bases between them. The CDR3 runs 13 residues. CDR1 is SGHDT and CDR2 is YYEEEE in the germline V gene. The CDR3 bases are TGTGCCAGCAGCTTGGGGGGGGCGGAGACCCAGTACTTC. This sequence encodes CASSLGGAETQYF.

As to this clone: Additional DNA sequences in this sample encode the identical CDR3. This chain uses TRBV28 with TRBJ1-2; unclear D gene. Germline assignment: CDR1 MDHEN and CDR2 SYDVKM. The CDR3 has 12 residues. The V end lost 3 bases, the J end lost 3 bases, and 5 bases lay between the germline ends. This chain's CDR3 is CASSLVDYGYTF. The CDR3 coding sequence is TGTGCCAGCAGTTTGGTAGACTATGGCTACACCTTC.

The chain employs TRBV11-2 and TRBJ1-3; D is unclear. The germline V gene has CDR1 SGHAT and CDR2 FQNNGV. Trimming took 0 bases from V and 0 from J, leaving 9 bases between them. CDR3 length: 16 residues. The CDR3, as DNA: TGTGCCAGCAGCTTAGATCGCCTAATCTCTGGAAACACCATATATTTT. It codes for CASSLDRLISGNTIYF. Looking up the rest from reference TRBV11-2 and TRBJ1-3 gives the full variable domain: EAGVAQSPRYKIIEKRQSVAFWCNPISGHATLYWYQQILGQGPKLLIQFQNNGVVDDSQLPKDRFSAERLKGVDSTLKIQPAKLEDSAVYLCASSLDRLISGNTIYFGEGSWLTVV.

This clone was seen a single time. This rearrangement joins TRBV19 to TRBJ2-2; 13 bases line up with TRBD2. The V gene end was trimmed by 5 bases and the J gene end by 0 bases; junction bases not matched to a gene: 3. CDR3 length equals 17 residues. Germline CDR1 reads LNHDA; CDR2 reads SQIVND (reference sequence). Here the CDR3 reads CASSAGTSGTNTGELFF. In nucleotides, the CDR3 is TGTGCCAGTAGTGCCGGGACTAGCGGGACGAACACCGGGGAGCTGTTTTTT.

The chain employs TRBV11-2 and TRBJ1-1; a weak D match, TRBD1 (5 bases). The CDR3 extends over 14 amino acids. Trimming stripped 3 bases from V and 5 bases from J, with 13 bases between. Germline lookup yields CDR1 SGHAT and CDR2 FQNNGV. As DNA, the CDR3 is TGTGCCAGCAGCTTTTCTGGGGGTACGACTGAAGCTTTCTTT. Residues: CASSFSGGTTEAFF.

The chain uses TRBV29-1 and TRBJ1-1; D remains unclear. In germline, CDR1 is SQVTM, CDR2 ANQGSEA. With 7 bases removed from V and 4 bases from J, the gap between germline ends came to 13 bases. CDR3 length: 12 residues. The CDR3 coding sequence is TGCAGCGCGGACGGAGGGATCACTGAAGCTTTCTTT. The encoded protein is CSADGGITEAFF.

Regarding this clone: At one boundary the junction diverges from the germline segment, which might be a read error. In nucleotides, the CDR3 is TGTGCCAGCACCTTACTCAACCTGGACGGCTACACCTTC. It specifies CASTLLNLDGYTF. The rearrangement links TRBV7-2 to TRBJ1-2; D unclear. Germline V CDR1 and CDR2: SGHTA, FQGNSA. CDR3 length: 13 amino acids.

V is TRBV28 and J is TRBJ2-7; possibly TRBD2 for D (8 bases). CDR3 length: 15 residues. V shed 5 bases and J shed 1 base, with 15 bases lying between them. Germline V gene lookup returns CDR1 MDHEN and CDR2 SYDVKM. In DNA form, the CDR3 reads TGTGCCAGCAGTCCGGGAGGGGGCCCTTCCTACGAGCAGTACTTC. Translated, it gives CASSPGGGPSYEQYF.

The chain uses TRBV15 and TRBJ1-2; D perhaps matches TRBD1 (5 bases). Trimming took off 0 bases at V and 3 bases at J, with 11 bases between the two ends. The germline gives CDR1 LNHNV, CDR2 YYDKDF (reference sequence). The CDR3 is made up of 15 amino acids. CDR3 in DNA: TGTGCCACCAGCAGAGATCGAGGGGTGGACTATGGCTACACCTTC. This translates into CATSRDRGVDYGYTF.